This T cell receptor beta chain stems from a study of beta chain features in type 1 diabetes. Overall study findings and caveats: cDNA-based reads could over-represent cells with high TCR expression. Among patients with Type 1 diabetes, TCRB CDR3s were moderately but significantly shorter in every one of the four CD4+ subsets.

With regard to this clone: Its antigen is unidentified.

The isolated RNA, all of it, was reverse transcribed, so expressed TCRB transcripts were what got sequenced. Sequencing used immunoSEQ multiplex PCR; TCRdb keeps in-frame clones, though not all of them. The profile shows about 28,000 clones, around three fifths of them singletons. CDR1 and CDR2 (germline): SGHAT, FQNNGV. The CDR3 covers 15 residues. After removal of 2 bases from V and 7 bases from J, the junction contained 11 bases not matched to a gene. The chain links TRBV11-2 to TRBJ2-7, with 7 bases matching TRBD1. The sequenced material came from Tregs from blood. The clonotype was recovered from a woman aged 25-40 years with type 1 diabetes. CDR3 sequence: CASSLRGTGAGEQYF. DNA of the CDR3: TGTGCCAGCAGCTTAAGGGGAACAGGGGCCGGGGAGCAGTACTTC. The complete variable domain, with remaining parts taken from reference TRBV11-2 and TRBJ2-7, reads EAGVAQSPRYKIIEKRQSVAFWCNPISGHATLYWYQQILGQGPKLLIQFQNNGVVDDSQLPKDRFSAERLKGVDSTLKIQPAKLEDSAVYLCASSLRGTGAGEQYFGPGTRLTVT.